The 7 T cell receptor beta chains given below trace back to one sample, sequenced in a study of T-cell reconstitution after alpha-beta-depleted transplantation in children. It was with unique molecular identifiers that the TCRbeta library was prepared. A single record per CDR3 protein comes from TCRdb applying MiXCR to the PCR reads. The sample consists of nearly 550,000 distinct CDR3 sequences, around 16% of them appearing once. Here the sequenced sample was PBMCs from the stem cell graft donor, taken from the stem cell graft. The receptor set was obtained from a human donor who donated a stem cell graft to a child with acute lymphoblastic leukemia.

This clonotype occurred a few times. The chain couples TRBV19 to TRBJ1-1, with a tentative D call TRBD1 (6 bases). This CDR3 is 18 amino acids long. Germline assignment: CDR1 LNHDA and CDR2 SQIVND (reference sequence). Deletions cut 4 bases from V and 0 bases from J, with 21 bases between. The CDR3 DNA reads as TGTGCCAGTAGTAATCCCCGCGGGACAAGGACTATGAACACTGAAGCTTTCTTT. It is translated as CASSNPRGTRTMNTEAFF.

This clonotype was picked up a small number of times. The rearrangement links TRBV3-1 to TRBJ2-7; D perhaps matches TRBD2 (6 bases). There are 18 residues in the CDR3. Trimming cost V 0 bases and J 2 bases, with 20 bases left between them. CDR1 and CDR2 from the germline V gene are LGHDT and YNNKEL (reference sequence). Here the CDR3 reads CASSQDLLVASAAYEQYF. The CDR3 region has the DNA TGTGCCAGCAGCCAAGATCTTTTGGTGGCTAGCGCCGCCTACGAGCAGTACTTC.

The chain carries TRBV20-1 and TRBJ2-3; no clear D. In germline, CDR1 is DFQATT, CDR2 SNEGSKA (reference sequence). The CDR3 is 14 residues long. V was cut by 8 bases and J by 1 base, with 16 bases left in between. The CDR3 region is CSTSTNWGTDTQYF. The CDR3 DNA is TGCAGTACCTCAACGAATTGGGGCACAGATACGCAGTATTTT.

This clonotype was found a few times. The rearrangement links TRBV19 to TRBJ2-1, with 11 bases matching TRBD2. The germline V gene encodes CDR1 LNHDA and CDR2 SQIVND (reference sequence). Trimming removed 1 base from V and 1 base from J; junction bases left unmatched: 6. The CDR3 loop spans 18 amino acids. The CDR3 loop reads CASSIGSGRAVSYNEQFF. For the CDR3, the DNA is TGTGCCAGTAGTATAGGTAGCGGGAGGGCCGTGTCCTACAATGAGCAGTTCTTC.

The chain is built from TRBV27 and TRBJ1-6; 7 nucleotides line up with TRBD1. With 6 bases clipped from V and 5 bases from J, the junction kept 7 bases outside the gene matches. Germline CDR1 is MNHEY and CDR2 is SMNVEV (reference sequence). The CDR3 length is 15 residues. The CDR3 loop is CASRETGPHNSPLHF. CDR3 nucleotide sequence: TGTGCCAGCAGGGAGACAGGGCCGCATAATTCACCCCTCCACTTT.

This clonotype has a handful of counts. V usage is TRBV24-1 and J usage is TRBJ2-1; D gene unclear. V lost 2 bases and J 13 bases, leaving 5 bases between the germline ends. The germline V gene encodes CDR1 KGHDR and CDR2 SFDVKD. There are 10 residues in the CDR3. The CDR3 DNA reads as TGTGCCACCAGTGATTCCCCCCAGTTCTTC. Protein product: CATSDSPQFF.

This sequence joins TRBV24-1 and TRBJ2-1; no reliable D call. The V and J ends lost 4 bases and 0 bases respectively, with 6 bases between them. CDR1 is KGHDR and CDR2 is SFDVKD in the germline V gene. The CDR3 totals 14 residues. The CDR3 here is CATSERSSYNEQFF. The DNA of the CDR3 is TGTGCCACCAGTGAGAGAAGCTCCTACAATGAGCAGTTCTTC.